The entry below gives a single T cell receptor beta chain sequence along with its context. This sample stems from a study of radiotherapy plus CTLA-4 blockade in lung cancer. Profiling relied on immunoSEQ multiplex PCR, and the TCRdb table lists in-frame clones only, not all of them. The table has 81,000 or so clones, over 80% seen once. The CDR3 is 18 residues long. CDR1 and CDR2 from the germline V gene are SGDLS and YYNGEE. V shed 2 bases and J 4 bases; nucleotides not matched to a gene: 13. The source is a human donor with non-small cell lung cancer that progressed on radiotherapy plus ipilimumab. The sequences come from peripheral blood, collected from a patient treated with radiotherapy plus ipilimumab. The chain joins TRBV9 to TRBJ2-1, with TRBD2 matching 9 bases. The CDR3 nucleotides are TGTGCCAGCAGCGTTAGCGGGAGCCTGTCTCGGGTTTACAATGAGCAGTTCTTC. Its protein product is CASSVSGSLSRVYNEQFF.